The source of this T cell receptor beta chain is a study of cytomegalovirus exposure and HLA in healthy donors. Overall study findings and caveats: Researchers counted roughly 150 TCR beta chains as cytomegalovirus-associated. As confirmed in vitro, a few CMV-associated chains were specific for CMV antigens. TCR sequences were mostly rare, though some public TCRs occurred in many donors.

Of note for this clone: Its antigen is as yet unknown.

The data were produced by immunoSEQ multiplex PCR, yet TCRdb's version contains in-frame clones alone and is incomplete. The table shows almost 65,000 clones, with roughly 89% occurring only once. The germline V gene encodes CDR1 MDHEN and CDR2 SYDVKM. J lost 1 base, V lost 10 bases, and 3 bases had no gene match. This CDR3 is 12 amino acids long. The clonotype was recovered from a woman in her late teens or twenties in good health and CMV-seronegative. Sequencing was performed on PBMCs. The chain has TRBV28 and TRBJ2-7, with 8 bases identical to TRBD1. The CDR3 nucleotides read TGTGCCACCGGACAGGGTTCCTACGAGCAGTACTTC. Its translation is CATGQGSYEQYF. The full variable domain, in which reference TRBV28 and TRBJ2-7 provide the parts outside the CDR3, is DVKVTQSSRYLVKRTGEKVFLECVQDMDHENMFWYRQDPGLGLRLIYFSYDVKMKEKGDIPEGYSVSREKKERFSLILESASTNQTSMYLCATGQGSYEQYFGPGTRLTVT.